The T cell receptor (beta chain) described here comes from a study of CD8 T cells in Susac syndrome. The V and J ends lost 6 bases and 4 bases respectively, with 15 bases between them. The CDR3 consists of 15 residues. Germline lookup yields CDR1 MGHRA and CDR2 YSYEKL. RNA in amounts of about 0.5 to 1 ug was reverse transcribed with random hexamers. Via MiXCR, TCRdb re-called the immunoSEQ multiplex PCR reads, giving one row per CDR3 protein. This sample has more than 95,000 distinct CDR3 sequences, with about 94% found just once. The genes are TRBV4-1 and TRBJ2-2, with D possibly being TRBD2 (7 bases). This receptor was obtained from a human donor with Susac syndrome. The sequencing input was CD8+ T cells from PBMCs. The CDR3 sequence is CASREGGFFTGELFF. The DNA for the CDR3 is TGCGCCAGCAGAGAGGGGGGGTTCTTCACCGGGGAGCTGTTTTTT.